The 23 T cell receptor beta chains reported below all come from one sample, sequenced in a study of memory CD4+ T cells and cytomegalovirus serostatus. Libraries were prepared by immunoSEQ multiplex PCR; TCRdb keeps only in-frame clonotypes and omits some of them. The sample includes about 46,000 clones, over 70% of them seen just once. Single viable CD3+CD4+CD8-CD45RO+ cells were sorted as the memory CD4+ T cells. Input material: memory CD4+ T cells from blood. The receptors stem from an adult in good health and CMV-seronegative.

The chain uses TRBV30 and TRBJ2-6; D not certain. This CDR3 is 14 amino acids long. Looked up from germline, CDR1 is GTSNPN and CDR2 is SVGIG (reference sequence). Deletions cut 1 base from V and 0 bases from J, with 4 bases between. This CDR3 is CAWSAISGANVLTF. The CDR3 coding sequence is TGTGCCTGGAGTGCGATCTCTGGGGCCAACGTCCTGACTTTC. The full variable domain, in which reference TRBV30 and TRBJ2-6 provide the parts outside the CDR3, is SQTIHQWPATLVQPVGSPLSLECTVEGTSNPNLYWYRQAAGRGLQLLFYSVGIGQISSEVPQNLSASRPQDRQFILSSKKLLLSDSGFYLCAWSAISGANVLTFGAGSRLTVL.

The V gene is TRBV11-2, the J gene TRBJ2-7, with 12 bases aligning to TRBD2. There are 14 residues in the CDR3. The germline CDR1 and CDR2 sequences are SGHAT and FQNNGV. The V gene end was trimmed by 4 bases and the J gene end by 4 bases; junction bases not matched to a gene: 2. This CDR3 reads CASSSTSGGYEQYF. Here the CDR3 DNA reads TGTGCCAGCAGCTCGACTAGCGGGGGATACGAGCAGTACTTC.

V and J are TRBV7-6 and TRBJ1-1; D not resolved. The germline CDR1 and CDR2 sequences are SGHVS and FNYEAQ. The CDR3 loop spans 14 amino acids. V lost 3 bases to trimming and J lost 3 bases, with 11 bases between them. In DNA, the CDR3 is TGTGCCAGCAGCTTGGCCCAGGATCACACTGAAGCTTTCTTT. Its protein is CASSLAQDHTEAFF.

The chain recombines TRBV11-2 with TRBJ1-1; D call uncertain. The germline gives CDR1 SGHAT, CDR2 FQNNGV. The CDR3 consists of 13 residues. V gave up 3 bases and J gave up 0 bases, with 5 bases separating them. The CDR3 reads CASSFQVNTEAFF. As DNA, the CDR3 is TGTGCCAGCAGCTTTCAGGTGAACACTGAAGCTTTCTTT.

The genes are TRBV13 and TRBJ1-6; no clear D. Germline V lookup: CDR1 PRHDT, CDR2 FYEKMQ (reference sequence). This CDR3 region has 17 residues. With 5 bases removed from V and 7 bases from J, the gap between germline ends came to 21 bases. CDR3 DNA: TGTGCCAGCAGCCTCCGGGGAGGGAGGAACTCGAATTCACCCCTCCACTTT. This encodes CASSLRGGRNSNSPLHF.

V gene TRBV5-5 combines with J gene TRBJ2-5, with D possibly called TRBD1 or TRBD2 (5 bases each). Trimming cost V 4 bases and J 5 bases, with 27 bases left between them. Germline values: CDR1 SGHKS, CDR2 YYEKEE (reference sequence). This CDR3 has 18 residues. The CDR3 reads CASSTPGANPWGSETQYF. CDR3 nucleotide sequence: TGTGCCAGCAGCACCCCCGGGGCAAATCCATGGGGTTCGGAGACCCAGTACTTC.

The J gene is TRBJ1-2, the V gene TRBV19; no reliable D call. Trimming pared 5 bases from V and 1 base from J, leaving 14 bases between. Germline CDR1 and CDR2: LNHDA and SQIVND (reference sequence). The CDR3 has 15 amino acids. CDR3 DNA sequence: TGTGCCAGTAGTCGTGGGTACGGTCGTAACTATGGCTACACCTTC. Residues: CASSRGYGRNYGYTF.

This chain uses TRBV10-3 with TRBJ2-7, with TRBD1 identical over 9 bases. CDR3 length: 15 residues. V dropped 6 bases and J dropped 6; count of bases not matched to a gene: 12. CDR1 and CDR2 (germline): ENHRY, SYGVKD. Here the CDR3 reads CAIRAGTGFSGEQYF. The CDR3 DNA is TGTGCCATCAGAGCCGGGACAGGGTTTTCTGGCGAGCAGTACTTC.

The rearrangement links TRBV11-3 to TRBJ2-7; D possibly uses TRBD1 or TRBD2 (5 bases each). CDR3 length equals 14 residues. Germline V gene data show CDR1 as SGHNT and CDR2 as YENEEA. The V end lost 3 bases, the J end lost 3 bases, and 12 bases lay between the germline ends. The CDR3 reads CASSFPPGGYEQYF. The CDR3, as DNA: TGTGCCAGCAGCTTCCCTCCTGGGGGCTACGAGCAGTACTTC.

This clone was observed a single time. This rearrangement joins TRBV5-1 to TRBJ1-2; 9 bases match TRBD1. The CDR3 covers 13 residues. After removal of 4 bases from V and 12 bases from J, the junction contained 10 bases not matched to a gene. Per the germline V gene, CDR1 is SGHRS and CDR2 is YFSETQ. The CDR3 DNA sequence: TGCGCCAGCAGCCCATCGGACAGGGGAGAAAACACCTTC. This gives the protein CASSPSDRGENTF.

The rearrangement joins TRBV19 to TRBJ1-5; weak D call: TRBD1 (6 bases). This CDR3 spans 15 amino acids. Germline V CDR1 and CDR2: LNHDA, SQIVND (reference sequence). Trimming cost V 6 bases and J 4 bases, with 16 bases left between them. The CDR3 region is CASRSRRGPNQPQHF. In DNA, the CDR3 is TGTGCCAGTAGATCGCGCAGGGGACCGAATCAGCCCCAGCATTTT.

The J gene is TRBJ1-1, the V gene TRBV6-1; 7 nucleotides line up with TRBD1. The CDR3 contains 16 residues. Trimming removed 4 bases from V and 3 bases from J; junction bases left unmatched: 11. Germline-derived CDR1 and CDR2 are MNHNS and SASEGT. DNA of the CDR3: TGTGCCAGCAGTGGGGCGACCGGGACAGACTACACTGAAGCTTTCTTT. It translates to CASSGATGTDYTEAFF.

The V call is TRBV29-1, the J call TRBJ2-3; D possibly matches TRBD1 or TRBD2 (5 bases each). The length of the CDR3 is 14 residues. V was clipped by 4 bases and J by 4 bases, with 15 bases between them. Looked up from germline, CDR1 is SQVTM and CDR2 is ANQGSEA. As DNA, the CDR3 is TGCAGCGTTGTCGGGGACCAGGGCTCAGATACGCAGTATTTT. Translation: CSVVGDQGSDTQYF.

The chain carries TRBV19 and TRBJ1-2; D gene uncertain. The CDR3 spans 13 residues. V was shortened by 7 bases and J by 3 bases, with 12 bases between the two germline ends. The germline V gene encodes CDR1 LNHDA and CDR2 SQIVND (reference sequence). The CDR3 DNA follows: TGTGCCAGTACGGAGGGCGCGGACTATGGCTACACCTTC. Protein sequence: CASTEGADYGYTF.

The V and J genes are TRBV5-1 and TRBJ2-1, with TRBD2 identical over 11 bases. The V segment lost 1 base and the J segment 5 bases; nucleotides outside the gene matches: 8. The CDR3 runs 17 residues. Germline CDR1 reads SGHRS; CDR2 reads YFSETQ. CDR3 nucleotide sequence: TGCGCCAGCAGCTTGAAAGTAGCGGGGGGGCTGGACAATGAGCAGTTCTTC. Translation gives CASSLKVAGGLDNEQFF.

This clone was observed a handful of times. The CDR3 here is CASSALHGNGYTF. CDR3 sequence (DNA): TGTGCCAGCAGTGCTTTACACGGCAATGGCTACACCTTC. The gene calls are TRBV6-5 and TRBJ1-2; no firm D call. The V end lost 5 bases, the J end lost 6 bases, and 13 bases lay between the germline ends. This CDR3 region has 13 residues. Germline CDR1 MNHEY, CDR2 SVGAGI.

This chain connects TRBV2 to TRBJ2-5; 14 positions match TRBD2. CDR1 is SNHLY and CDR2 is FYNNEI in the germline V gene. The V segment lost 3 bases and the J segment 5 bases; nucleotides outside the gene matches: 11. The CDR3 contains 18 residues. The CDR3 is CASSDRLAGGPRFETQYF. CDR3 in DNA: TGTGCCAGCAGTGACCGACTAGCGGGGGGGCCGCGGTTCGAGACCCAGTACTTC.

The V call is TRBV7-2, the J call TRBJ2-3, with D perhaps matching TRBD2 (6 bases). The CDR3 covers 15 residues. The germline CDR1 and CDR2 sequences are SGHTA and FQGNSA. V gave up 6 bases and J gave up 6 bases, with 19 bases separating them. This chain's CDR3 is CASSLYYGEEDTQYF. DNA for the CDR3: TGTGCCAGCAGTCTTTATTACGGGGAGGAGGATACGCAGTATTTT.

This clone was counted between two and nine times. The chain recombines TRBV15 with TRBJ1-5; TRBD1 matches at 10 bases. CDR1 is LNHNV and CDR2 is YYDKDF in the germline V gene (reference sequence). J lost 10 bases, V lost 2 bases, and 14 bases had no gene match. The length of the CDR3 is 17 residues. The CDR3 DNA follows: TGTGCCACCAGCAGAAGACGCGCTGCCGGGACAGGGGAACCCCAGCATTTT. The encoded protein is CATSRRRAAGTGEPQHF.

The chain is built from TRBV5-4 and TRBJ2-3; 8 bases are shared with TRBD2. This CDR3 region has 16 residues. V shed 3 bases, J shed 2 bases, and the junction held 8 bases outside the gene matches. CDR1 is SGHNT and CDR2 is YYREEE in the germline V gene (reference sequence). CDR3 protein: CASSSPAGEITDTQYF. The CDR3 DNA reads TGTGCCAGCAGCTCCCCAGCGGGAGAGATCACAGATACGCAGTATTTT.

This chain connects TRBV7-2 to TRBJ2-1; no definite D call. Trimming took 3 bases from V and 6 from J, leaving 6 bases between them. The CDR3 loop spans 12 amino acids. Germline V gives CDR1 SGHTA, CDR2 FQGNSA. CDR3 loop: CASSFLSNEQFF. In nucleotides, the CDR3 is TGTGCCAGCAGCTTTCTTAGCAATGAGCAGTTCTTC.

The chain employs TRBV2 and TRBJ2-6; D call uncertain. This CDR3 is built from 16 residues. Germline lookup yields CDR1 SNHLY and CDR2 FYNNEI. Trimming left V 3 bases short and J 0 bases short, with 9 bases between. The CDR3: CASSELLSSGANVLTF. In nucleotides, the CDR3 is TGTGCCAGCAGTGAGCTGCTAAGCTCTGGGGCCAACGTCCTGACTTTC.

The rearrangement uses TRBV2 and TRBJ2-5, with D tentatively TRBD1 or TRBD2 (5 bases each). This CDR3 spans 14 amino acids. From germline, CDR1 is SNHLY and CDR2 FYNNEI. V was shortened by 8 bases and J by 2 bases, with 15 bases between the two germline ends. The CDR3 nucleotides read TGTGCCAGCGAGGTCGGGGCTGCGCAAGAGACCCAGTACTTC. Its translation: CASEVGAAQETQYF.